This T cell receptor beta chain was observed in a study of regulatory T cells in long-lasting Graves disease. This clonotype was observed many times. Its antigen is not known. Time point reported: newly diagnosed GD, antithyroid drugs for less than 3 months. With RNA extracted from PBMCs as input, the TCR library was made. Germline loops: CDR1 KGHSH, CDR2 LQKENI. V was clipped by 8 bases and J by 1 base, with 11 bases between them. This CDR3 is built from 13 residues. CDR3 regions were amplified by Arm-PCR using iRepertoire HTBI primers to build TCR beta libraries. TCRdb processed the multiplex PCR reads anew with MiXCR; each CDR3 protein has one entry. Seen here are hundreds of thousands of distinct CDR3 sequences, 15% to 20% observed once, and the top ten hold about 12%. Study outcomes and limitations: Persistent disease exhibited a predilection for TRBV28, TRBJ1-2 and TRBJ2-5.

In addition, the sample was reused for a study of T cells in Graves' hyperthyroidism and ophthalmopathy. That work contributes: The primer set for the first-round RT-PCR of the TCR CDR3 was HTBI.

This receptor was identified in a man aged 18 to 30 with Graves disease. Here the sequenced sample was peripheral blood mononuclear cells (PBMCs), taken at new diagnosis, from a patient treated with antithyroid drugs. V usage is TRBV18 and J usage is TRBJ1-1; D may be TRBD1 (5 bases). Here the CDR3 reads CASSPQGNTEAFF. CDR3 coding DNA: TGTGCCAGCAGCCCTCAGGGGAACACTGAAGCTTTCTTT.